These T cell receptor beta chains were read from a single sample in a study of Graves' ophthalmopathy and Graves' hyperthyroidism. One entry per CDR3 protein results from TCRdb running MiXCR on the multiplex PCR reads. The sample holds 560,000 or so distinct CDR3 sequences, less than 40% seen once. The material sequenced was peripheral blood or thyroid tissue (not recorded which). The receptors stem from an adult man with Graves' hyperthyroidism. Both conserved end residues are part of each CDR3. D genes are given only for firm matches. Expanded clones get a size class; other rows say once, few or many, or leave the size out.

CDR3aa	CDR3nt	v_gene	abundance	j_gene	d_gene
CASSLNLGTANQPQHF	TGTGCCAGCAGCTTAAACCTAGGGACAGCTAATCAGCCCCAGCATTTT	TRBV7-8	few	TRBJ1-5	TRBD1
CASSVTGTVYEQYF	TGTGCCAGCAGTGTAACCGGGACAGTCTACGAGCAGTACTTC	TRBV28	many	TRBJ2-7	TRBD1
CASSLARLSTDTQYF	TGTGCCAGCAGCTTGGCCCGACTGAGCACAGATACGCAGTATTTT	TRBV7-9	.	TRBJ2-3	.
CASRGVTGAGQYF	TGTGCCAGCAGGGGGGTAACAGGGGCCGGGCAGTACTTC	TRBV12-3/TRBV12-4	.	TRBJ2-7	TRBD1
CASSWQKNTEAFF	TGTGCCAGCAGCTGGCAGAAGAACACTGAAGCTTTCTTT	TRBV7-8	many	TRBJ1-1	.
CASSEADRHNSPLHF	TGTGCCAGCAGTGAAGCCGACCGCCATAATTCACCCCTCCACTTT	TRBV10-3	.	TRBJ1-6	.
CASGVATRGECTF	TGCGCCAGCGGTGTTGCCACCCGAGGGGAGTGCACCTTC	TRBV10-2	.	TRBJ1-2	.
CASMRGAYNEQFF	TGTGCCAGCATGAGGGGCGCATACAATGAGCAGTTCTTC	TRBV2	few	TRBJ2-1	.
CASSLAAVTPGASTDTQYF	TGTGCCAGCAGCTTAGCCGCGGTCACTCCGGGGGCTAGCACAGATACGCAGTATTTT	TRBV7-8	few	TRBJ2-3	.
CSVEGLAGYEQYF	TGCAGCGTTGAAGGGCTAGCGGGGTACGAGCAGTACTTC	TRBV29-1	many	TRBJ2-7	TRBD2
CASSLIGRDEQYF	TGTGCCAGCAGTTTAATCGGAAGGGACGAGCAGTACTTC	TRBV6-1	once	TRBJ2-7	.
CASSHGTSGSRSYEQYF	TGTGCCAGCAGCCACGGGACTAGCGGTTCGCGCTCCTACGAGCAGTACTTC	TRBV5-5	many	TRBJ2-7	TRBD2
CASSKTGSEKLFF	TGTGCCAGTAGTAAAACAGGGAGTGAAAAACTGTTTTTT	TRBV19	.	TRBJ1-4	.
CSASSTQRQGGEQYF	TGCAGTGCCAGCAGCACCCAACGACAAGGGGGCGAGCAGTACTTC	TRBV20-1	.	TRBJ2-7	.
CSARATGGAETQYF	TGCAGTGCTAGAGCAACAGGGGGCGCTGAGACCCAGTACTTC	TRBV20-1	many	TRBJ2-5	TRBD1
CATSERSSGGYTF	TGTGCCACCAGTGAAAGGTCGTCGGGTGGCTACACCTTC	TRBV24-1	many	TRBJ1-2	.
CASMLGSRETQYF	TGTGCCAGCATGTTAGGGTCCCGAGAGACCCAGTACTTC	TRBV2	once	TRBJ2-5	.
CASSQAGPSSSYNEQFF	TGCGCCAGCAGCCAGGCCGGGCCTTCTAGCTCCTACAATGAGCAGTTCTTC	TRBV4-1	.	TRBJ2-1	.
CSVLRRDREAFF	TGCAGCGTCTTACGCCGGGACAGGGAAGCTTTCTTT	TRBV29-1	many	TRBJ1-1	TRBD1
CASSPVPGQGLGNYEQYF	TGTGCCAGCAGCCCCGTCCCGGGACAGGGATTGGGGAACTACGAGCAGTACTTC	TRBV7-9	many	TRBJ2-7	TRBD1
CSAGLAGYEQYF	TGCAGCGCTGGGTTAGCGGGCTACGAGCAGTACTTC	TRBV29-1	many	TRBJ2-7	TRBD2
CASSSQGSLNTGELFF	TGTGCCAGCAGCTCACAGGGGTCCTTGAACACCGGGGAGCTGTTTTTT	TRBV7-9	few	TRBJ2-2	TRBD1
CASSGPGMEQFF	TGTGCCAGCAGTGGCCCGGGAATGGAGCAGTTCTTC	TRBV2	.	TRBJ2-1	.
CASSQPIAPYEQYF	TGCGCCAGCAGCCAGCCCATAGCGCCTTACGAGCAGTACTTC	TRBV4-1	many	TRBJ2-7	.
CSDREQETQYF	TGCAGCGACAGGGAGCAAGAGACCCAGTACTTC	TRBV29-1	many	TRBJ2-5	.
CASSDPGVDQPQHF	TGTGCCAGCAGTGACCCAGGGGTAGATCAGCCCCAGCATTTT	TRBV6-4	many	TRBJ1-5	.
CASSLEIVPTGELFF	TGTGCCAGTAGTCTTGAGATCGTCCCCACCGGGGAGCTGTTTTTT	TRBV19	.	TRBJ2-2	.
CSSYSSSGGLEQYF	TGCAGCAGTTACTCGTCCAGCGGGGGACTCGAGCAGTACTTC	TRBV29-1	.	TRBJ2-7	TRBD2
CASSLQGQSLYEQYF	TGTGCCAGCAGCTTGCAGGGACAGTCGCTCTACGAGCAGTACTTC	TRBV7-2	many	TRBJ2-7	TRBD1
CASSQDRAGGPNEQYF	TGTGCCAGCAGCCAAGATCGCGCGGGGGGGCCCAACGAGCAGTACTTC	TRBV5-5	.	TRBJ2-7	TRBD2
CASSLTTAPNSPLHF	TGCGCCAGCAGCTTGACCACAGCTCCAAATTCACCCCTCCACTTT	TRBV5-1	many	TRBJ1-6	.
CASSLARIDTRYF	TGTGCTAGCAGCTTAGCGCGGATAGATACGCGGTATTTT	TRBV7-7	.	TRBJ2-3	.
CASSPRGPQYF	TGTGCCAGCAGTCCTCGAGGTCCCCAGTACTTC	TRBV6-6	few	TRBJ2-5	.
CASSLGPGGSYTQYF	TGTGCCAGCAGTTTGGGTCCAGGGGGTAGTTATACGCAGTATTTT	TRBV12-3/TRBV12-4	.	TRBJ2-3	TRBD1
CASSYPGTDTQYF	TGTGCCAGCAGCTACCCGGGAACAGATACGCAGTACTTC	TRBV7-9	.	TRBJ2-5	.
CASSFGRANVLTF	TGTGCCAGCAGCTTTGGTAGGGCCAACGTCCTGACTTTC	TRBV11-2	.	TRBJ2-6	.
CASNVGGLGANVLTF	TGTGCCAGCAATGTAGGAGGGCTTGGGGCCAACGTCCTGACTTTC	TRBV12-3/TRBV12-4	many	TRBJ2-6	.
CASSPGQGLTEAFF	TGTGCCAGCAGTCCGGGACAGGGTCTCACTGAAGCTTTCTTT	TRBV6-1	.	TRBJ1-1	TRBD1
CASSWTGTAGNTIYF	TGCGCCAGCAGCTGGACAGGGACTGCTGGAAACACCATATATTTT	TRBV5-1	many	TRBJ1-3	TRBD1
CSVKETSGETQYF	TGCAGCGTTAAGGAAACTAGCGGCGAGACCCAGTACTTC	TRBV29-1	.	TRBJ2-5	TRBD2
CASSQIIRDRPYEQYF	TGTGCCAGCAGCCAGATCATCCGGGACCGACCCTACGAGCAGTACTTC	TRBV7-9	.	TRBJ2-7	.
CASSESPALAGSYEQYF	TGCGCCAGCAGTGAGTCTCCTGCACTAGCGGGATCCTACGAGCAGTACTTC	TRBV10-2	many	TRBJ2-7	TRBD2
CASSQDPSTGELFF	TGTGCCAGCAGCCAAGATCCCTCCACCGGGGAGCTGTTTTTT	TRBV12-3/TRBV12-4	.	TRBJ2-2	.
CASSRGMGETQYF	TGTGCCAGCAGCAGGGGGATGGGAGAGACCCAGTACTTC	TRBV5-8	many	TRBJ2-5	.
CASSEWSRAEINYGYTF	TGTGCCAGCAGTGAATGGAGCAGGGCCGAGATAAACTATGGCTACACCTTC	TRBV25-1	many	TRBJ1-2	.
CASSRLGLAEGTDTQYF	TGTGCCAGCAGTCGACTAGGACTAGCGGAGGGCACAGATACGCAGTATTTT	TRBV2	.	TRBJ2-3	TRBD2
CASRTTGQETRYF	TGTGCCAGCAGGACGACAGGCCAAGAGACCCGGTACTTC	TRBV25-1	.	TRBJ2-5	.
CSGGDRTVEYNEQFF	TGCAGCGGTGGGGACCGGACAGTCGAGTACAATGAGCAGTTCTTC	TRBV29-1	.	TRBJ2-1	.
CAISESGANADF	TGTGCCATCAGTGAGTCGGGGGCAAACGCAGACTTC	TRBV10-3	many	TRBJ2-5	.